The 5 T cell receptor beta chains reported below all come from one sample, sequenced in a study of cytomegalovirus exposure and HLA in healthy donors. Measured with immunoSEQ multiplex PCR; TCRdb has only the in-frame clones, and not every one. Here the sample spans 100,000 to 150,000 clones, roughly 89% being singletons. The sequenced material came from PBMCs. The receptors here all came from a woman aged 18-29 years in good health and CMV-seronegative.

This chain links TRBV7-7 with TRBJ2-5; 10 bases match TRBD1. The CDR3 loop spans 14 amino acids. CDR1 SSHAT and CDR2 FNYEAQ come from the germline V gene (reference sequence). After removal of 5 bases from V and 5 bases from J, the junction contained 5 bases not matched to a gene. The chain's CDR3 is CASSTGTGAETQYF. CDR3 nucleotide sequence: TGTGCCAGCAGCACCGGGACAGGGGCTGAGACCCAGTACTTC. The variable domain in full, completed from reference TRBV7-7 and TRBJ2-5, reads GAGVSQSPRYKVTKRGQDVTLRCDPISSHATLYWYQQALGQGPEFLTYFNYEAQPDKSGLPSDRFSAERPEGSISTLTIQRTEQRDSAMYRCASSTGTGAETQYFGPGTRLLVL.

The gene calls are TRBV18 and TRBJ2-4; D uncertain. The CDR3 runs 17 residues. Germline values: CDR1 KGHSH, CDR2 LQKENI. The V and J ends lost 3 bases and 0 bases respectively, with 15 bases between them. Here the CDR3 reads CASSPNGPNTAKNIQYF. The CDR3 coding sequence is TGTGCCAGCTCACCCAATGGGCCGAATACAGCCAAAAACATTCAGTACTTC.

The CDR3 DNA sequence: TGTGCCAGCAGCCTTGACAGAAGAAATGGCTACACCTTC. Translating it yields CASSLDRRNGYTF. The V and J genes are TRBV28 and TRBJ1-2; possible D gene TRBD1, 5 bases. Trimming removed 6 bases at V and 6 bases at J, with 14 bases between. Germline lookup yields CDR1 MDHEN and CDR2 SYDVKM. This CDR3 contains 13 residues.

The chain employs TRBV5-1 and TRBJ2-3; TRBD1 aligns across 10 bases. Germline lookup yields CDR1 SGHRS and CDR2 YFSETQ. The CDR3 length is 15 residues. The ends lost 4 bases at V and 9 bases at J; junction bases unmatched: 11. This CDR3 reads CASSRDGQGVRTQYF. CDR3 nucleotide sequence: TGCGCCAGCAGCCGCGACGGACAGGGGGTACGGACGCAGTATTTT.

This clone was counted only a few times. The chain couples TRBV4-2 to TRBJ2-3, with 13 bases lining up with TRBD2. Germline V lookup: CDR1 LGHNA, CDR2 YNFKEQ. The CDR3 totals 19 residues. The trim removed 0 bases at V and 0 bases at J, leaving 6 bases unmatched. The DNA for the CDR3 is TGTGCCAGCAGCCAAGATCTGACTAGCGGGGGGACCAGCACAGATACGCAGTATTTT. Its protein product is CASSQDLTSGGTSTDTQYF.